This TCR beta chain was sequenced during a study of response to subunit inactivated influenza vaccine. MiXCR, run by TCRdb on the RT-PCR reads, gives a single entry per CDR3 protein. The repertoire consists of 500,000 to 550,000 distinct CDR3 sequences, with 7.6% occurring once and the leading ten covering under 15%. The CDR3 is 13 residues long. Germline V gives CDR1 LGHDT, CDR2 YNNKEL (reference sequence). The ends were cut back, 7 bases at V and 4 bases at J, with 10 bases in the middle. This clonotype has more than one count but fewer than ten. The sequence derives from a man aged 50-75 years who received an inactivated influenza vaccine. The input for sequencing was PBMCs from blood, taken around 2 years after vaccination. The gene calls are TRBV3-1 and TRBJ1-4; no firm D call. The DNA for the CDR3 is TGTGCCAGCAACCTTGCGGGTAATGAAAAACTGTTTTTT. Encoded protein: CASNLAGNEKLFF.